What follows describes a single T cell receptor (beta chain). The antigen remains unidentified. Gene names and germline refer to mouse. The read gets to within 1 residue of the CDR3 end, and the germline J gene fills in the rest. Only in-frame clones appear in the TCRdb table, and some are missing; sequencing was by immunoSEQ multiplex PCR. The repertoire has under 25,000 clones, around 77% of them found once; the top ten carry around 0.62%. CDR3 length equals 13 residues. Germline V gene lookup returns CDR1 GFQATS and CDR2 STVNSAI. The trim removed 6 bases at V and 0 bases at J, leaving 2 bases unmatched. These data are taken from a study of tissue T cells after allogeneic stem cell transplantation. Study-level points and caveats: Anatomically similar tissues had similar TCR repertoires within each patient. Some tissue clones might be persisting host cells; their alloreactivity or antigen specificity was not determined. In patients and mice, blood and spleen missed much of tissue repertoire. Across patients, clones rarely overlapped, yet motif clusters were shared tissue-specifically.

The clonotype originates from a female BALB/c mouse in good health. Mouse MHC haplotype: H2-d. This chain connects TRBV20 to TRBJ1-2, with 9 bases matching TRBD1. The sample taken for sequencing was spleen. The sequenced part of the CDR3 DNA is TGTGGTGCCCGACAGGGGGCAAACTCCGACTACACC. It translates to CGARQGANSDYT. The complete CDR3 protein is CGARQGANSDYTF.